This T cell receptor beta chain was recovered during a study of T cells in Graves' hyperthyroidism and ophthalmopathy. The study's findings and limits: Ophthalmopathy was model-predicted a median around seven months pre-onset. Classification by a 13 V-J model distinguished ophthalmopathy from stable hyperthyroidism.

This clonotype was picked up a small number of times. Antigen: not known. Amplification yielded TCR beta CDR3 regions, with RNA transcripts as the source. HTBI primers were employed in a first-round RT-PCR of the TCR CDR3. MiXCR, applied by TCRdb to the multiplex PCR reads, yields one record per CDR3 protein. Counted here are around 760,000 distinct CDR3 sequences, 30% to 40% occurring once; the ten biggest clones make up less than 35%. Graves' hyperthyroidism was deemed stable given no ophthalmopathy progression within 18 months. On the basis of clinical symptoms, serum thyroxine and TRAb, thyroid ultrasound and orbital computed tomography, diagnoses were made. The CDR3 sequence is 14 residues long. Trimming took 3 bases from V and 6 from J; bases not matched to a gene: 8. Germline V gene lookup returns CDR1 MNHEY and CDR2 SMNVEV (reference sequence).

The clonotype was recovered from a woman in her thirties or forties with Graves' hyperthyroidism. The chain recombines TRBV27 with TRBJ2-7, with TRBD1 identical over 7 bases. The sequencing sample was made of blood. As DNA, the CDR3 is TGTGCCAGCAGTTTTTGGACAGGCCGTAGCGAGCAGTACTTC. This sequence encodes CASSFWTGRSEQYF.